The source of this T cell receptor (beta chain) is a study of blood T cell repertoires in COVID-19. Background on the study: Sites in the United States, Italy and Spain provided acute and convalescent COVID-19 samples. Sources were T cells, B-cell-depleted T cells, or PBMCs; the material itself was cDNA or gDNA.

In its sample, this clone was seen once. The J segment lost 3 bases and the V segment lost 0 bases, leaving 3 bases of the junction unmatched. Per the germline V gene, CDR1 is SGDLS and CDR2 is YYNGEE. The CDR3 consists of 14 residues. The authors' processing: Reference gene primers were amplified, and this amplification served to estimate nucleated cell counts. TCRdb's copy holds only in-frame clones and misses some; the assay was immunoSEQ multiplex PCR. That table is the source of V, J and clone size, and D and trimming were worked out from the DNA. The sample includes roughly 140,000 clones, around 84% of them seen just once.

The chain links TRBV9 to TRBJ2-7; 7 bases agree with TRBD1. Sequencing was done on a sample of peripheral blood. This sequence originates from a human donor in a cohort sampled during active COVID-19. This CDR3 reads CASSVGDRDYEQYF. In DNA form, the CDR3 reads TGTGCCAGCAGCGTAGGAGACAGGGACTACGAGCAGTACTTC.